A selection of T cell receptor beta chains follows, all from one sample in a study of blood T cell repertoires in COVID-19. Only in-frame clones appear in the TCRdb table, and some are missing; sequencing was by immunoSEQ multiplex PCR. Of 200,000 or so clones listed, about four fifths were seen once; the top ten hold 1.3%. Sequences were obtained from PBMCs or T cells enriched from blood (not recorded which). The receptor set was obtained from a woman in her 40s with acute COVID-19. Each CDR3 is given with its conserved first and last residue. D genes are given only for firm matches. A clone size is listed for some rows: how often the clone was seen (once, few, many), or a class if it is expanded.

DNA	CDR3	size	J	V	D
TGTGCCAGCAGCTTATCCCGGGGCAGGGCGGGGGATAGCAATCAGCCCCAGCATTTT	CASSLSRGRAGDSNQPQHF	few	TRBJ1-5	TRBV11-2	.
TGTGCCGCAGGGGGGACAAGTTATGGCTACACCTTC	CAAGGTSYGYTF	.	TRBJ1-2	TRBV30	TRBD1
TGTGCCAGCAGTCCAGGCTACGTCCGCTCCTACAATGAGCAGTTCTTC	CASSPGYVRSYNEQFF	.	TRBJ2-1	TRBV27	.
TGTGCCAGCAGCCGGCGGGACAGGTTGAACACTGAAGCTTTCTTT	CASSRRDRLNTEAFF	.	TRBJ1-1	TRBV7-9	TRBD1
TGTGCCACACAGAACAGGGGGCCAGTCGGGGAGCTGTTTTTT	CATQNRGPVGELFF	.	TRBJ2-2	TRBV24-1	TRBD1
TGTGCCAGCAGCCCAAAACCCCCAGGGTCCTCTGGAAACACCATATATTTT	CASSPKPPGSSGNTIYF	.	TRBJ1-3	TRBV9	.
TGTGCTAGTGGTTACCGGGAGGAGCAGTTCTTC	CASGYREEQFF	.	TRBJ2-1	TRBV12-5	.
TGTGCCACCGGGTCCCAACTGAACACTGAAGCTTTCTTT	CATGSQLNTEAFF	.	TRBJ1-1	TRBV19	.
TGTGCCAGCAGTTACGACCAGACTCCCTATGGCTACACCTTC	CASSYDQTPYGYTF	.	TRBJ1-2	TRBV6-5	.
TGTGCCAGTAAGGAGACGGCCTACCGCCAAGAGACCCAGTACTTC	CASKETAYRQETQYF	.	TRBJ2-5	TRBV19	.
TGTGCCAGCAGCGTAACTAGGGGCACAGATACGCAGTATTTT	CASSVTRGTDTQYF	once	TRBJ2-3	TRBV6-5	.
TGCGCCAGCAGCCAATGGACAGGGGGCTGGGAGACCCAGTACTTC	CASSQWTGGWETQYF	.	TRBJ2-5	TRBV4-3	TRBD1
TGTGCCAGCAAGGAGGACAGCCCCTACGAGCAGTACTTC	CASKEDSPYEQYF	.	TRBJ2-7	TRBV2	.
TGTGCCAGCTCGATGGGGCTGACCTACGAGCAGTACTTC	CASSMGLTYEQYF	.	TRBJ2-7	TRBV5-5	.
TGTGCCAGCAGTTTACCCGACAGCAGCAATCAGCCCCAGCATTTT	CASSLPDSSNQPQHF	.	TRBJ1-5	TRBV28	.
TGTGCCAGCAGCCCAGGGTCGGGACAGGGTTTTAAGCCCCAGCATTTT	CASSPGSGQGFKPQHF	once	TRBJ1-5	TRBV7-8	TRBD1
TGTGCCAGCAACCCTTTAGGGGCAGGGAAGGAGCCCCAGCATTTT	CASNPLGAGKEPQHF	.	TRBJ1-5	TRBV2	.
TGCGCCAGCAGCTTGGAGGGAGGGGGCTCCTACAATGAGCAGTTCTTC	CASSLEGGGSYNEQFF	.	TRBJ2-1	TRBV5-1	.
TGTGCCAGCAGGGGAGGAACAGATACGCAGTATTTT	CASRGGTDTQYF	.	TRBJ2-3	TRBV27	.
TGTGCCAGCAGCTACCGGGGGGGACAGGGAGGAAACACCATATATTTT	CASSYRGGQGGNTIYF	.	TRBJ1-3	TRBV7-2	TRBD1
TGTGCCAGTAGTATAGGCCTCCGGGGGGGAGGGAACATTCAGTACTTC	CASSIGLRGGGNIQYF	.	TRBJ2-4	TRBV19	TRBD2
TGTGCCAGCAGCTTAGTTTCAGGCAGTTTTACTGAAGCTTTCTTT	CASSLVSGSFTEAFF	.	TRBJ1-1	TRBV11-2	.
TGTGCCAGCCATCCGGGACAGTTGGAGACCCAGTACTTC	CASHPGQLETQYF	.	TRBJ2-5	TRBV28	TRBD1
TGTGCCAGCTCACCACGGAACGGGGGGAGTGAAGCTTTCTTT	CASSPRNGGSEAFF	.	TRBJ1-1	TRBV18	.
TGTGCCAGCAGCCCGGAGGACAGGGAAGACGAATCTGGAAACACCATATATTTT	CASSPEDREDESGNTIYF	.	TRBJ1-3	TRBV7-2	TRBD1
TGTGCCAGCAGCTTGGGGGGGACAGGGACCCACGAGCAGTACTTC	CASSLGGTGTHEQYF	.	TRBJ2-7	TRBV5-4	TRBD1
TGTGCCAGCAGCCAAGGTTTTAGCGGGGGGGGCACAGATACGCAGTATTTT	CASSQGFSGGGTDTQYF	many	TRBJ2-3	TRBV3-1/TRBV3-2	TRBD2
TGTGCCAGCAGTGAACCCTTCGGGAGGGTCTACAATGAGCAGTTCTTC	CASSEPFGRVYNEQFF	.	TRBJ2-1	TRBV6-1	TRBD2
TGTGCCAGCAGCTTACGGGACTTCTCCTACGAGCAGTACTTC	CASSLRDFSYEQYF	.	TRBJ2-7	TRBV11-2	.
TGTGCCAGCAGCTTATCGGCCGGGACAGGGACCGGCTACACCTTC	CASSLSAGTGTGYTF	.	TRBJ1-2	TRBV7-2	TRBD1
TGTGCCAGTAGTATTTGGATAGCGGGAGGGGAGACCCAGTACTTC	CASSIWIAGGETQYF	.	TRBJ2-5	TRBV19	TRBD2
TGCAGCGCTTGGGCTTCTAACTATGGCTACACCTTC	CSAWASNYGYTF	.	TRBJ1-2	TRBV29-1	.
TGTGCCAGCAGCTTAGTTCAGGGGACAAATTCACCCCTCCACTTT	CASSLVQGTNSPLHF	.	TRBJ1-6	TRBV7-2	.
TGTGCCAGCAGGGTAGCGGGGGCAACCTACGAGCAGTACTTC	CASRVAGATYEQYF	few	TRBJ2-7	TRBV7-9	TRBD2
TGTGCCAGCAGCTTAAGAGCTAGCACAGATACGCAGTATTTT	CASSLRASTDTQYF	once	TRBJ2-3	TRBV7-2	.
TGTGCCAGCAGCCTCGCTAGAGTGGAGACCCAGTACTTC	CASSLARVETQYF	.	TRBJ2-5	TRBV4-2	.
TGTGCCAGCTCACTCGCGACGGGGGCTGGAAACACCATATATTTT	CASSLATGAGNTIYF	.	TRBJ1-3	TRBV18	.
TGTGCCAGCAGTCGAGGCGGGCCGAGGGCTGAAGCTTTCTTT	CASSRGGPRAEAFF	.	TRBJ1-1	TRBV28	.
TGTGCCAGCAGCGTCGGCGGGAGGGCCAATGAGCAGTTCTTC	CASSVGGRANEQFF	.	TRBJ2-1	TRBV9	TRBD2
TGTGCCAGCAGCTTAATGGGGGGGAAGGATTCACCCCTCCACTTT	CASSLMGGKDSPLHF	.	TRBJ1-6	TRBV7-3	.
TGTGCCAGCTCACGTACAGGAGGGAGCGGCTACGAGCAGTACTTC	CASSRTGGSGYEQYF	.	TRBJ2-7	TRBV18	.
TGTGCCAGCAGCCACCGACAGGGGGACCACGAGCAGTACTTC	CASSHRQGDHEQYF	.	TRBJ2-7	TRBV9	TRBD1
TGTGCCAGCAGCTTAGATCCAGATAATTCACCCCTCCACTTT	CASSLDPDNSPLHF	once	TRBJ1-6	TRBV7-9	.
TGTGCCAGCAGCTCGGGGGCGGGAGGTGAGCAGTACTTC	CASSSGAGGEQYF	.	TRBJ2-7	TRBV11-2	TRBD2
TGTGCCAGCAGTTTATTAGGCGTCGCGACAGGGCCGTTCTACGAGCAGTACTTC	CASSLLGVATGPFYEQYF	.	TRBJ2-7	TRBV28	TRBD1
TGTGCCAGCAGCTTTCGAGGCCTGCGGGAGACCCAGTACTTC	CASSFRGLRETQYF	once	TRBJ2-5	TRBV5-6	.
TGCGCCAGCAGCTTGTGGGGGCAAGCGGGGGTGCAAGAGACCCAGTACTTC	CASSLWGQAGVQETQYF	.	TRBJ2-5	TRBV5-1	TRBD2
TGCGCCAGCAGGGGACTAGCGTGGGATGAGCAGTTCTTC	CASRGLAWDEQFF	.	TRBJ2-1	TRBV5-1	TRBD2